These 2 T cell receptor beta chains were sequenced from one sample in a study of T cell responses to AZD1222 COVID-19 vaccine (dated by TCRdb to the early 2020s). The library relied on the immunoSEQ multiplex PCR assay. TCRdb re-hosts the immuneACCESS table, in-frame sequences only. Its copies lack some clones; in the studies checked, an unresolved V gene accounts for under half of them, and the cause for the rest is not known. The sample table lists roughly 120,000 clones, roughly 90% of them with a count of one. The ten largest clones represent approximately 15% of the sample. The sample's time point, from its label and the paper: baseline before first vaccination. Here the sequenced sample was peripheral blood, taken on day 0 of AZD1222 vaccination. The receptors were sampled from an adult in good health.

This chain joins TRBV29-1 and TRBJ1-2; 9 nucleotides match TRBD1. The CDR3 extends over 13 amino acids. J gave up 4 bases and V 6 bases, and 6 bases lay outside the gene matches. Germline V CDR1 and CDR2: SQVTM, ANQGSEA. CDR3 nucleotides: TGCAGCGTGTCGACAGGGGGGAGCTATGGCTACACCTTC. Translated: CSVSTGGSYGYTF.

The gene calls are TRBV19 and TRBJ1-6, with D tentatively TRBD1 (5 bases). Germline CDR1 LNHDA, CDR2 SQIVND (reference sequence). V was cut by 0 bases and J by 10 bases, with 10 bases left in between. This CDR3 has 14 residues. The CDR3 region has the DNA TGTGCCAGTAGTATAGATGAGGGACGGTCACCCCTCCACTTT. As protein: CASSIDEGRSPLHF.